This T cell receptor beta chain comes out of a study of blood T cells in healthy people across ages. Notes on this clonotype: A read error may explain this, as a much larger clone is one base away.

The length of the CDR3 is 14 residues. Germline V lookup: CDR1 MNHNY, CDR2 SVGAGI (reference sequence). V shed 3 bases, J shed 13 bases, and the junction held 12 bases outside the gene matches. Using a J-beta primer mix together with a sample-barcoded 5' primer, a second PCR was run for roughly 7 to 12 cycles. TCRdb recomputed calls from the 5' RACE reads with MiXCR, one row per CDR3 protein. The profile shows 550,000 to 600,000 distinct CDR3 sequences, around half of them singletons. The sequenced sample was blood. This clonotype was obtained from a man older than 75 in good health. The V gene is TRBV6-6, the J gene TRBJ2-4; 7 bases agree with TRBD1. For the CDR3, the DNA is TGTGCCAGCAGTTATCATCTACAGGGGTACGGGCAGTACTTC. It encodes CASSYHLQGYGQYF.